Detailed here is one TCR beta chain. Its antigen is undetermined. This sample is part of a study of shared clonotypes between healthy human individuals. Genomic DNA per cell subset filled all wells of several immunoSEQ plates. This table comes from immunoSEQ multiplex PCR, and its TCRdb copy is limited to in-frame clones, with some not included. The profile covers about 2 million clones, with roughly 95% appearing a single time and 0.13% taken by the ten largest. General study results and limits: Inspection by rarefaction showed sorted-subset sequencing to be incomplete despite large depth. The diversity represented, both genetic and in exposure history, was limited by few donors.

Per germline, CDR1 ENHRY and CDR2 SYGVKD. V lost 5 bases to trimming and J lost 0 bases, with 6 bases between them. The CDR3 length is 13 residues. The chain joins TRBV10-3 to TRBJ2-3; D gene uncertain. The sequenced material came from naive CD4+ T cells sorted from blood. Documented subset: CD45RA+ positively selected. The TCR originated in a young man in good health. The CDR3: CAISTTSTDTQYF. CDR3 nucleotides: TGTGCCATCAGTACCACTAGCACAGATACGCAGTATTTT.